This record concerns one T cell receptor (beta chain) sequence. This clone's antigen is unknown. No quality values exist for individual bases; no much larger clone is one base distant. There are 14 amino acids in the CDR3, from cysteine to phenylalanine inclusive. Kept here is only the CDR3 DNA, which spans 42 bases and is read in frame from base 1. CDR1 and CDR2 (SNHLY, FYNNEI) derive from the germline V gene. The germline ends are 11 bases apart after V is trimmed by 8 bases and J by 0 bases. Sample treatment or condition, as interpreted from the label and publication: 15 to 20 received Ad26.COV2.S at low or high dose, single or two shots; roughly five received placebo; per-sample allocation not given. For vaccine and placebo recipients, repertoires were sequenced using samples collected on day 63 after the first injection. Cohort 1b enrolled about two dozen adults aged 18-55 years at a single site in Boston, USA, between 29 July and 7 August 2020. Ad26.COV2.S consisted of a replication-incompetent adenovirus type 26 vector by which a prefusion-stabilized SARS-CoV-2 spike protein from the original Wuhan strain was expressed.

The immunoSEQ Assay was the method used to sequence TCRbeta CDR3 regions. After extraction, genomic DNA underwent amplification by bias-controlled multiplex PCR, followed by high-throughput sequencing. The published analysis was carried out like this. To quantify the absolute abundance of every unique TCRbeta CDR3 region, sequences were collapsed and filtered. T cell fraction was estimated by normalizing TCRbeta template counts to usable DNA, which was measured by amplifying reference genes present in all nucleated cells. Repertoire TCRs were annotated as SARS-CoV-2-specific when V gene, CDR3 amino acid sequence and J gene were exactly matched to a known reactive TCR set. The reference SARS-CoV-2 TCR set came from MIRA and was filtered for enrichment in COVID-19-positive ImmuneCODE repertoires, removing public or cross-reactive TCRs. Using the MIRA antigens, annotated TCRs were further analysed by specific ORF or by position within an ORF. Breadth was defined as the number of annotated unique rearrangements divided by the total number of unique productive rearrangements, and depth was defined as the summed frequency of the annotated unique rearrangements. Group comparisons of TCR breadth used two-sided Wilcoxon rank-sum tests. The table comes from immuneACCESS by way of TCRdb, which keeps in-frame sequences with V and J called. Part of the clones is missing from these tables; in studies checked, under half for an unresolved V gene and the rest for unknown reasons. For V, J and clone size, that table is used; D and trimming come from the DNA. A total of hundreds of thousands of clones appear in this sample, about 88% of them only once. 6.4% of the sample lies in the top ten.

This sample is drawn from a study of Ad26.COV2.S vaccination and SARS-CoV-2 variants (TCRdb year 2021). About the investigation overall: Donors in the vaccine arm were drawn from COV1001, a phase I-IIa trial of Ad26.COV2.S in healthy adults that was multicentre, randomized, double-blind and placebo-controlled. Ad26.COV2.S was administered intramuscularly at a dose of 5x10^10 or 1x10^11 viral particles, either as one shot or as two shots given 56 days apart. TCRbeta repertoire sequencing served as the tool for gauging how specific and how broad the SARS-CoV-2-reactive T cell receptors were following Ad26.COV2.S vaccination. A total of around 32 samples were included in the TCR-sequenced set, comprising around 19 Ad26.COV2.S vaccine recipients, 5 placebo recipients and 8 SARS-CoV-2 convalescent individuals. Participants in the trial were split at random into five groups of five each, receiving low-dose or high-dose Ad26.COV2.S once or twice, or else placebo on both occasions. Blinding of investigators to trial group allocation was maintained during experiments and outcome assessment. Points the paper makes about the study in general: It was noted by the authors that total T cell responses may have been underestimated by the TCR breadth and depth analyses. The study lacked the statistical power to compare responses across vaccine doses or regimens. Non-spike TCR breadth was comparable between vaccine and placebo recipients, consistent with the vaccine containing only spike. After vaccination, substantial breadth of spike-specific CD8+ and CD4+ T cell responses was reported. Spike-specific TCR breadth was higher in Ad26.COV2.S recipients than in placebo recipients (P = 0.0014).

This TCR was recovered from a person aged 18-60 years who received the Ad26.COV2.S COVID-19 vaccine or a placebo. The sequence is built from TRBV2 and TRBJ2-1; no D gene is confidently identified. The source was peripheral blood, collected in a trial of Ad26.COV2.S vaccine versus placebo. Here the CDR3 is given as CASLRIRSYNEQFF. The bases are TGTGCCAGCTTGAGGATCCGCTCCTACAATGAGCAGTTCTTC.